The T cell receptor beta chain described here comes from a study of human T cells and chemical hapten exposure (dated by TCRdb to the early 2020s). Looking at the study overall: For sensitization, 2% DPC in acetone was applied to a 2 cm by 2 cm area of upper inner arm skin. Libraries were combined into a pool for sequencing, and differences in TCR yield between samples came mainly from small differences in library volumes within the pool. Throughout the approximately 23-week study period, patients were also given weekly therapeutic DPC doses on the scalp. Peripheral blood TCR repertoire changes were tracked in vivo in alopecia patients during primary and secondary sensitization to the hapten diphenylcyclopropenone (DPC). Alopecia areata with under or over 50% scalp involvement, alopecia totalis and alopecia universalis were represented in the patient cohort, which was mostly female. Both TCR alpha and TCR beta chains were sequenced from each blood RNA sample. Blood samples were taken from patients before sensitization (week 0) and at 2, 6 and about 24 weeks after DPC sensitization. Patch testing on the upper back used Finn chambers containing 0.01% DPC, with scoring done after 6 days according to International Contact Dermatitis Research Group standards. For TCR sequencing, blood came from 25 to 35 alopecia patients at anywhere from one to four time points (pre-sensitization, 2, 6 and 24 weeks).

The paper as a whole reports these results and caveats: A positive correlation was found between the number of PT1 expanded TCRs and patch test score, with significance reached at thresholds 8, 16 and 32 but not 4. Repeated subsampling changed both the strength of the expansion versus patch-test correlation and the threshold at which that correlation became significant. All patients had alopecia, a presumed autoimmune disease, so their immune response might differ from that of healthy individuals. Compared with pre-sensitization or healthy control sets, expanded TCRs formed significantly more large CDR3 similarity clusters, which is consistent with antigen-driven responses. No change with DPC sensitization was found in the number of TCRs above 1 in 1000 frequency, and no evidence of global repertoire structure alterations was found.

The method was RACE. The instrument was a NextSeq 500. Library preparation attached unique molecular identifiers to individual cDNA molecules for quantitative, reproducible TCR counting. The paper's processing steps were these. Samples had a median of around 92,000 TCRs, with a range from roughly 20,000 to 690,600. V, J and CDR3 annotation of the TCR reads was carried out using the Decombinator software suite. For PS versus PT1 abundance plots, all samples were subsampled to the same number of TCRs (28,000). Expanded TCRs were defined as absent before sensitization and observed at least eight times at the 2-week time point. The public sequencing data were trimmed at Q25 with fastp and processed into clonotypes with MiXCR by TCRdb, which kept only in-frame beta chains. Entries that share a CDR3 protein sequence are merged under the most common genes and DNA. The V and J calls come from TCRdb's annotation, not from the publication. Present in this sample are over 35,000 distinct CDR3 sequences, roughly 13% of which were seen just once. The top ten hold roughly 2.5% of the sample.

This clonotype was observed a handful of times. No antigen is known for it. No base qualities exist here, and no much larger clone lies one base off it. The time point label, read with the paper, signifies: patch test 3, about 24 weeks after DPC sensitization. Reading the label with the study, this specimen's treatment or condition is: therapeutic diphenylcyclopropenone sensitization with weekly scalp DPC. Total RNA was isolated from unfractionated whole blood collected in Tempus Blood RNA tubes. At each patch-test visit, blood was drawn before the patch test was applied. To be eligible, patients had to be aged 18 to 70, diagnosed with alopecia and judged suitable for DPC therapy, while pregnant patients were excluded. The sequence came from a woman aged 40 to 50 with alopecia areata. Some clones in this sample may be carry-over from other donors' samples. Sequencing was performed on whole blood, taken in connection with sensitization to the hapten diphenylcyclopropenone (DPC).

The base sequence is TGCAGTGCTAGAGATGGAGGGAGTGCCTACAATGAGCAGTTCTTC. Protein translation: CSARDGGSAYNEQFF. The rearrangement combines TRBV20-1 with TRBJ2-1; the D segment could be TRBD2, given 6 matching bases. V is cut by 0 bases and J by 2 bases, and the space between the germline ends is 11 bases. The CDR3 measures 15 amino acids from cysteine to phenylalanine. Here the CDR3 DNA is all that survives: 45 bases in frame from base 1. The germline V gene (reference sequence) specifies DFQATT as CDR1 and SNEGSKA as CDR2.